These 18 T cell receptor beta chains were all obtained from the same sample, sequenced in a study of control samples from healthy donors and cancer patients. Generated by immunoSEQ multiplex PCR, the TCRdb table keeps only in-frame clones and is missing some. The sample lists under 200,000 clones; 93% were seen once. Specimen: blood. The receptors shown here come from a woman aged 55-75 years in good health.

The CDR3 reads CASSSVTLGTEAFF. The CDR3 nucleotides read TGTGCCAGCTCATCCGTAACCCTGGGCACTGAAGCTTTCTTT. The rearrangement links TRBV18 to TRBJ1-1; D is undetermined. In germline, CDR1 is KGHSH, CDR2 LQKENI. The CDR3 runs 14 residues. The V and J ends lost 5 bases and 4 bases respectively, with 14 bases between them.

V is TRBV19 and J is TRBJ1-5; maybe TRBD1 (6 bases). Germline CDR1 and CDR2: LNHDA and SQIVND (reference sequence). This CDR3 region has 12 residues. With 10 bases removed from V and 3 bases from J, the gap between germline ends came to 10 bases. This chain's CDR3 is CAIGQNNQPQHF. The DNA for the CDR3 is TGTGCCATCGGACAGAACAATCAGCCCCAGCATTTT.

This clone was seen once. This CDR3 reads CASSPGLAGGSYNEQFF. The CDR3 bases are TGTGCCAGCTCGCCGGGACTAGCGGGGGGTTCCTACAATGAGCAGTTCTTC. V and J are TRBV18 and TRBJ2-1; TRBD2 matches 15 bases. Germline trimming cut 6 bases from V and 1 base from J; bases unmatched to any gene: 4. This CDR3 has 17 residues. The germline CDR1 and CDR2 sequences are KGHSH and LQKENI.

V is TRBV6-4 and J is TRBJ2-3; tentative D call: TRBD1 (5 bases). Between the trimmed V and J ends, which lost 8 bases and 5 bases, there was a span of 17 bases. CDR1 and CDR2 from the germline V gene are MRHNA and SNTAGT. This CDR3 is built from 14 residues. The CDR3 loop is CASRKGSERDTQYF. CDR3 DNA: TGTGCCAGCCGTAAGGGGTCCGAGAGAGATACGCAGTATTTT.

The CDR3 sequence: CASSQSDGSNQPQHF. CDR3 nucleotides: TGTGCCAGCTCACAAAGCGATGGGAGCAATCAGCCCCAGCATTTT. The chain is built from TRBV18 and TRBJ1-5; no clear D. This CDR3 region has 15 residues. V dropped 4 bases and J dropped 1 base, with 11 bases sitting between them. Germline values: CDR1 KGHSH, CDR2 LQKENI.

In nucleotides, the CDR3 is TGTGCCAGTAGTATAGTAGCTAACTATGGCTACACCTTC. Encoded protein: CASSIVANYGYTF. The chain links TRBV19 to TRBJ1-2; D gene ambiguous. V was shortened by 1 base and J by 0 bases, with 3 bases between the two germline ends. The CDR3 is 13 residues long. CDR1 and CDR2 from the germline V gene are LNHDA and SQIVND (reference sequence).

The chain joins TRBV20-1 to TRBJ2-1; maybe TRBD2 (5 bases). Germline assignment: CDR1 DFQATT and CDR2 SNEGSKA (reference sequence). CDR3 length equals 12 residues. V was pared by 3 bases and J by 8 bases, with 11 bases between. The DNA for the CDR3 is TGCAGTGCTAGTGCTAGCTCGGATGAGCAGTTCTTC. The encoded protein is CSASASSDEQFF.

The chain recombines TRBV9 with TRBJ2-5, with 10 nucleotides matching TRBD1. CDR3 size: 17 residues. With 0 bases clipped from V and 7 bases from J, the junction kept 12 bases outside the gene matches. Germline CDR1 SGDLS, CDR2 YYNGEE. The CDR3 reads CASSVDRDRGPTGTQYF. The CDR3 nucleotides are TGTGCCAGCAGCGTAGACCGGGACAGGGGACCAACCGGGACCCAGTACTTC.

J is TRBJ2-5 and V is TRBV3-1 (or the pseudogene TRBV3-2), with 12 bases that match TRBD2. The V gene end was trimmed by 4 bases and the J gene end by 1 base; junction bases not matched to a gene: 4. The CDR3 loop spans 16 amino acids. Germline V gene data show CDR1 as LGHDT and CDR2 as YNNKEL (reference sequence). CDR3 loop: CASSPWTSGTQETQYF. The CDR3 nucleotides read TGTGCCAGCAGCCCGTGGACTAGCGGGACCCAAGAGACCCAGTACTTC.

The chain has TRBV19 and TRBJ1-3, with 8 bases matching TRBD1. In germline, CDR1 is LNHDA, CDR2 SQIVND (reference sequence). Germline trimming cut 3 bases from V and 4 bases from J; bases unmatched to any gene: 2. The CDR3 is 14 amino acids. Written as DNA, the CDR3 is TGTGCCAGTAGTATGCGGACAGGGGGAAACACCATATATTTT. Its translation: CASSMRTGGNTIYF.

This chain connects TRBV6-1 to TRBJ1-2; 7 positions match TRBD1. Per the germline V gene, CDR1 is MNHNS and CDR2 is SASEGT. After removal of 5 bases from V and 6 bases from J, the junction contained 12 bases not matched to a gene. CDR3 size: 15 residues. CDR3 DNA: TGTGCCAGCAGTCTCCTCGGTAGGGGGCATCATGGCTACACCTTC. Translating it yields CASSLLGRGHHGYTF.

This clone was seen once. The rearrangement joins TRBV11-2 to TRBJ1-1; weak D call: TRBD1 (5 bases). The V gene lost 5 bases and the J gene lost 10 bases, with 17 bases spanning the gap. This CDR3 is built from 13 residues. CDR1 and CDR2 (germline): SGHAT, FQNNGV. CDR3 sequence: CASSVQGRGVAFF. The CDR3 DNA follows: TGTGCCAGCAGCGTACAAGGGCGGGGGGTAGCTTTCTTT.

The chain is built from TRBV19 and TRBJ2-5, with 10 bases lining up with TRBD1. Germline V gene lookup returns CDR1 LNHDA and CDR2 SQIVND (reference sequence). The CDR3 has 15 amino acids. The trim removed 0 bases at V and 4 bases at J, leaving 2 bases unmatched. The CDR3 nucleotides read TGTGCCAGTAGTATAGACGGACAGGGGGGAGAGACCCAGTACTTC. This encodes CASSIDGQGGETQYF. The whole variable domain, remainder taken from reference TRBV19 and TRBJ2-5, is DGGITQSPKYLFRKEGQNVTLSCEQNLNHDAMYWYRQDPGQGLRLIYYSQIVNDFQKGDIAEGYSVSREKKESFPLTVTSAQKNPTAFYLCASSIDGQGGETQYFGPGTRLLVL.

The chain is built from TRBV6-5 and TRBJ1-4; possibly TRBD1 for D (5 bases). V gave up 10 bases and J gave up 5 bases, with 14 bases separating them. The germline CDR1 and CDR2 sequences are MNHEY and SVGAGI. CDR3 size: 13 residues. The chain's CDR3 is CATLRGGNEKLFF. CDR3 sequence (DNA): TGTGCCACCTTGAGGGGCGGGAATGAAAAACTGTTTTTT.

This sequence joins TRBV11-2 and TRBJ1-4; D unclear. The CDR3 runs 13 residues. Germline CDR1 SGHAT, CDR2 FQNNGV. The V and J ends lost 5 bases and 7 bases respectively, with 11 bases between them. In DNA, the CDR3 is TGTGCCAGCAGCCTAGGCCCCTCTGAAAAACTGTTTTTT. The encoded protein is CASSLGPSEKLFF.

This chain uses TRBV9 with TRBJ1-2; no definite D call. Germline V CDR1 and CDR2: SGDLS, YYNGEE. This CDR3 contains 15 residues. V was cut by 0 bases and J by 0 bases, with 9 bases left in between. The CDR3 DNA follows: TGTGCCAGCAGCGTAGATGGGTCAGCTAACTATGGCTACACCTTC. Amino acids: CASSVDGSANYGYTF.

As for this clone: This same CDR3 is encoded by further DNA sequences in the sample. CDR3 in DNA: TGTGCCAGCAGCTTAGGGGGCAGGGGGGGCACCGGGGAGCTGTTTTTT. Translating it yields CASSLGGRGGTGELFF. The chain employs TRBV7-2 and TRBJ2-2, with D tentatively TRBD1 or TRBD2 (7 bases each). CDR3 size: 16 residues. V lost 1 base and J lost 4, with 13 bases in between. CDR1 is SGHTA, CDR2 FQGNSA, per germline.

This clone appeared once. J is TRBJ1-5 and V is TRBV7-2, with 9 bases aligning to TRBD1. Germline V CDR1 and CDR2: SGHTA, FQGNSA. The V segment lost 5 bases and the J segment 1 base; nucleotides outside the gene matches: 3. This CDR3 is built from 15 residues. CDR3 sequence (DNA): TGTGCCAGCAGCCTTGGACAGGGGAGCAATCAGCCCCAGCATTTT. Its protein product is CASSLGQGSNQPQHF.